One sample yielded the 25 T cell receptor beta chains listed below, sequenced in a study of blood T cell repertoires in COVID-19. Only in-frame clones appear in the TCRdb table, and some are missing; sequencing was by immunoSEQ multiplex PCR. This table has approximately 29,000 clones, roughly 80% appearing once. Sequencing input: peripheral blood. Receptors originate from a woman aged 55-75 years with acute or convalescent COVID-19.

The chain combines TRBV2 with TRBJ1-2; D possibly corresponds to TRBD1 (5 bases). Trimming took 10 bases from V and 0 from J, leaving 18 bases between them. Per germline, CDR1 SNHLY and CDR2 FYNNEI. This CDR3 region has 15 residues. In nucleotides, the CDR3 is TGTGCCACCTTCTCCCGGGGGATAGCTAACTATGGCTACACCTTC. It encodes CATFSRGIANYGYTF.

CDR3 in DNA: TGTGCCAGCAGTCCGACAGGGAGTGGGTCGGGTTCACCCCTCCACTTT. Amino acid sequence: CASSPTGSGSGSPLHF. This chain uses TRBV28 with TRBJ1-6, with 7 bases aligning to TRBD1. Germline trimming cut 5 bases from V and 9 bases from J; bases unmatched to any gene: 13. Germline assignment: CDR1 MDHEN and CDR2 SYDVKM. The CDR3 has 16 residues.

The genes are TRBV28 and TRBJ2-2; 10 nucleotides line up with TRBD1. Unmatched junction bases numbered 3, after V lost 6 bases and J lost 5 bases. The germline V gene has CDR1 MDHEN and CDR2 SYDVKM. This CDR3 region has 14 residues. In DNA, the CDR3 is TGTGCCAGCAGCGGGACAGGGGCGACCGGGGAGCTGTTTTTT. Residues: CASSGTGATGELFF.

V gene TRBV6-6 combines with J gene TRBJ2-3; D gene ambiguous. This CDR3 has 12 amino acids. The ends were cut back, 6 bases at V and 3 bases at J, with 7 bases in the middle. Germline CDR1 MNHNY, CDR2 SVGAGI (reference sequence). In DNA, the CDR3 is TGTGCCAGCAGCCCCAGGACAGATACGCAGTATTTT. Its translation is CASSPRTDTQYF.

This clone was detected once. The rearrangement joins TRBV5-1 to TRBJ2-7, with D possibly TRBD1 on 6 matching bases. Germline V lookup: CDR1 SGHRS, CDR2 YFSETQ. The CDR3 extends over 16 amino acids. V lost 0 bases to trimming and J lost 3 bases, with 16 bases between them. The CDR3: CASSLAYTGRGYEQYF. As DNA, the CDR3 is TGCGCCAGCAGCTTGGCCTACACGGGCAGGGGCTACGAGCAGTACTTC.

As for this clone: The sample holds other DNA sequences that translate to the same CDR3. V and J are TRBV18 and TRBJ1-6, with D unclear. The germline gives CDR1 KGHSH, CDR2 LQKENI. This CDR3 has 14 amino acids. Trimming removed 2 bases from V and 5 bases from J, with 7 bases in between. The CDR3 DNA sequence: TGTGCCAGCTCACCAACCGGTAATAATTCACCCCTCCACTTT. Protein product: CASSPTGNNSPLHF.

The gene calls are TRBV30 and TRBJ2-7, with TRBD1 identical over 7 bases. There are 14 residues in the CDR3. The germline gives CDR1 GTSNPN, CDR2 SVGIG (reference sequence). The V and J ends lost 0 bases and 8 bases, in that order; junction bases with no gene match: 10. CDR3 nucleotides: TGTGCCTGGAGTGTAGAGTTCAGAGGGGGCAAGCAGTACTTC. Its translation is CAWSVEFRGGKQYF.

This chain joins TRBV28 and TRBJ1-6, with TRBD1 matching 8 bases. Germline-derived CDR1 and CDR2 are MDHEN and SYDVKM. V shed 4 bases and J 9 bases; nucleotides not matched to a gene: 5. This CDR3 contains 14 residues. The CDR3 DNA sequence: TGTGCCAGCAGTTCACGGACAGGGAGTTCACCCCTCCACTTT. This encodes CASSSRTGSSPLHF.

This chain connects TRBV24-1 to TRBJ2-2; 7 positions agree with TRBD2. CDR1 KGHDR and CDR2 SFDVKD come from the germline V gene. This CDR3 comprises 15 residues. The junction had 8 bases not matched to a gene; V was cut back by 6 bases and J by 5 bases. The CDR3 DNA reads as TGTGCCACCAGTATGGGACTACTGTCTACCGGGGAGCTGTTTTTT. It is translated as CATSMGLLSTGELFF.

This clone has more than one count but fewer than ten. The chain combines TRBV5-1 with TRBJ1-1; no definite D call. V was pared by 2 bases and J by 5 bases, with 19 bases between. This CDR3 has 16 amino acids. Germline CDR1 SGHRS, CDR2 YFSETQ. The CDR3 sequence is CASSFSVGPGQTEAFF. The CDR3 DNA is TGCGCCAGCAGCTTCTCCGTGGGCCCCGGTCAGACTGAAGCTTTCTTT.

This chain connects TRBV5-4 to TRBJ1-2; a possible D gene is TRBD1 (5 bases). V was cut by 0 bases and J by 7 bases, with 7 bases left in between. Germline assignment: CDR1 SGHNT and CDR2 YYREEE (reference sequence). The CDR3 is 12 residues long. The CDR3 sequence is CASSLGGGGYTF. CDR3 sequence (DNA): TGTGCCAGCAGCTTGGGGGGGGGTGGCTACACCTTC.

This clone was counted once. The chain links TRBV7-9 to TRBJ2-2; 10 nucleotides line up with TRBD1. J gave up 6 bases and V 4 bases, and 5 bases lay outside the gene matches. The CDR3 covers 15 residues. Germline V lookup: CDR1 SEHNR, CDR2 FQNEAQ (reference sequence). For the CDR3, the DNA is TGTGCCAGCAGCTCGGACAGGGGGGGTTCCGGGGAGCTGTTTTTT. This codes for CASSSDRGGSGELFF.

The rearrangement uses TRBV19 and TRBJ2-7; TRBD1 might be the D (6 bases). The ends were cut back, 6 bases at V and 2 bases at J, with 11 bases in the middle. The V gene's germline CDR1 is LNHDA and CDR2 SQIVND (reference sequence). The CDR3 covers 13 residues. CDR3 amino acids: CASRTRDTYEQYF. For the CDR3, the DNA is TGTGCCAGTAGGACTCGGGACACCTACGAGCAGTACTTC.

V is TRBV5-6 and J is TRBJ1-2, with D maybe TRBD1 (5 bases). Germline-derived CDR1 and CDR2 are SGHDT and YYEEEE. Between the trimmed V and J ends, which lost 0 bases and 5 bases, there was a span of 8 bases. The CDR3 is 13 amino acids. CDR3 residues: CASSLGQTYGYTF. In DNA form, the CDR3 reads TGTGCCAGCAGCTTGGGACAGACTTATGGCTACACCTTC.

V gene TRBV28 combines with J gene TRBJ1-1; 10 bases match TRBD1. Germline CDR1 is MDHEN and CDR2 is SYDVKM. The CDR3 extends over 14 amino acids. The V and J ends lost 8 bases and 4 bases, in that order; junction bases with no gene match: 7. The CDR3 coding sequence is TGTGCCAGCTTACGACAGGGGGCCGTCACTGAAGCTTTCTTT. This gives the protein CASLRQGAVTEAFF.

This clone was seen only a few times. This rearrangement joins TRBV28 to TRBJ2-1; 12 nucleotides match TRBD2. This CDR3 is built from 16 residues. The junction had 4 bases not matched to a gene; V was cut back by 2 bases and J by 5 bases. Germline CDR1 MDHEN, CDR2 SYDVKM. The CDR3 here is CASSLAGLAGNNEQFF. CDR3 sequence (DNA): TGTGCCAGCAGTTTAGCCGGACTAGCGGGGAACAATGAGCAGTTCTTC.

This clone was detected a few times. The gene calls are TRBV7-9 and TRBJ1-2; 7 bases are a match to TRBD1. This CDR3 region has 15 residues. Germline CDR1 is SEHNR and CDR2 is FQNEAQ (reference sequence). V lost 1 base, J lost 4 bases, and 6 bases stayed unmatched. CDR3 protein: CASSLGGQPLYGYTF. The CDR3 coding sequence is TGTGCCAGCAGCTTAGGGGGACAGCCTCTCTATGGCTACACCTTC.

This clone is labeled as medium-sized. V gene TRBV30 combines with J gene TRBJ1-1, with D perhaps matching TRBD1 (5 bases). In germline, CDR1 is GTSNPN, CDR2 SVGIG (reference sequence). The V end was cut by 4 bases, the J end by 0 bases, with 9 bases between. The CDR3 is 13 residues long. CDR3 bases: TGTGCCTGGACCCCAGGGATGAACACTGAAGCTTTCTTT. Encoded protein: CAWTPGMNTEAFF.

This clone qualifies as medium-sized (0.01 to 0.1%). The chain carries TRBV3-1 (or the pseudogene TRBV3-2) and TRBJ1-2; 7 bases are a match to TRBD1. This CDR3 is built from 14 residues. Germline CDR1 is LGHDT and CDR2 is YNNKEL (reference sequence). Trimming at V came to 3 bases and at J to 8 bases, leaving 9 bases not matched to a gene. The CDR3 reads CASSHLGQAQGYTF. The CDR3 DNA is TGTGCCAGCAGCCACCTAGGACAGGCCCAGGGCTACACCTTC.

The gene calls are TRBV18 and TRBJ1-5; 9 nucleotides match TRBD1. V trimming: 1 base; J trimming: 10 bases; junction bases outside the gene matches: 5. The germline CDR1 and CDR2 sequences are KGHSH and LQKENI. The CDR3 loop spans 14 amino acids. The CDR3 coding sequence is TGTGCCAGCTCACCACGGACAGGGGATGGTCCCCAGCATTTT. Amino acids: CASSPRTGDGPQHF.

V is TRBV5-1 and J is TRBJ2-3; no clear D gene. Looked up from germline, CDR1 is SGHRS and CDR2 is YFSETQ. The CDR3 extends over 15 amino acids. The V end lost 3 bases, the J end lost 0 bases, and 11 bases lay between the germline ends. The CDR3 loop is CASSSRRASTDTQYF. The CDR3 DNA reads TGCGCCAGCAGCTCCAGGCGTGCTAGCACAGATACGCAGTATTTT.

J is TRBJ2-7 and V is TRBV13, with 7 bases that match TRBD1. The junction had 6 bases not matched to a gene; V was cut back by 5 bases and J by 2 bases. The CDR3 has 14 residues. Germline CDR1 is PRHDT and CDR2 is FYEKMQ (reference sequence). CDR3 DNA sequence: TGTGCCAGCAGCGCCCGACAGGGTACCTACGAGCAGTACTTC. Amino acid sequence: CASSARQGTYEQYF.

This chain connects TRBV5-1 to TRBJ1-4; tentatively, D is TRBD1 (5 bases). The germline CDR1 and CDR2 sequences are SGHRS and YFSETQ. V was trimmed by 2 bases and J by 5 bases, leaving 10 bases between them. This CDR3 comprises 14 residues. CDR3 DNA sequence: TGCGCCAGCAGCTTCGGGGGACCGAATGAAAAACTGTTTTTT. Translated, it gives CASSFGGPNEKLFF.

The chain is built from TRBV2 and TRBJ1-5; the D is unclear. The germline V gene has CDR1 SNHLY and CDR2 FYNNEI. The CDR3 has 15 amino acids. With 3 bases removed from V and 3 bases from J, the gap between germline ends came to 12 bases. As DNA, the CDR3 is TGTGCCAGCAGTGAGGAGGGATATAACAATCAGCCCCAGCATTTT. Translation gives CASSEEGYNNQPQHF.

This clone was picked up one time. The chain recombines TRBV5-1 with TRBJ2-5; TRBD1 matches at 9 bases. Germline lookup yields CDR1 SGHRS and CDR2 YFSETQ. The length of the CDR3 is 15 residues. V gave up 4 bases and J gave up 4 bases; unmatched junction bases: 8. As DNA, the CDR3 is TGCGCCAGCAGCCCCACCGGACAGGGGAGAGAGACCCAGTACTTC. It codes for CASSPTGQGRETQYF.